This T cell receptor (beta chain) came from a study of blood T cell repertoires in COVID-19. Overall study: Samples taken during acute and convalescent COVID-19 were collected in the United States, Italy and Spain. PBMCs, B-cell-depleted T cells, or T cells were the source of the cDNA or gDNA that made up the material.

In the original workflow: Estimation of nucleated cell counts relied on the amplification of reference gene primers. Some clones are missing from TCRdb's copy, which holds only in-frame ones; the method was immunoSEQ multiplex PCR. V, J and clone size are those of that table, while D and trimming were read from the DNA. The sample yields over 50,000 clones, more than 85% seen once. There are 11 residues in the CDR3. The genes are TRBV21-1 and TRBJ1-2; the table calls TRBD1, which could not be checked here. TRBV21-1 is assigned pseudogene status. The sequence was obtained from a man over 45 with active COVID-19. The sequencing sample was made of peripheral blood. CDR3 loop: CAGRQGGGYTF. The CDR3 DNA is TGTGCCGGGAGACAGGGCGGAGGCTACACCTTC.